This note documents a single T cell receptor (beta chain) sequence. The data belong to a study of blood T cell repertoires in COVID-19. As for the study in general: There were acute and convalescent COVID-19 samples, and they came from the United States, Italy and Spain.

How the authors handled the data: Using reference gene primer amplification, nucleated cell counts were estimated. Clones were sequenced by immunoSEQ multiplex PCR, and TCRdb holds only the in-frame ones, with some missing. The V and J calls and clone size are taken from that table; D and trimming were inferred from the DNA. Here the sample spans roughly 380,000 clones, around nine tenths being singletons. Germline-derived CDR1 and CDR2 are SGHTS and YDEGEE. This CDR3 comprises 15 residues. The J segment lost 2 bases and the V segment lost 4 bases, leaving 5 bases of the junction unmatched. Within the 2 weeks before study entry, each person in the exposed group met a COVID-19 case.

The source of this sequence is a woman in her thirties who had been exposed to COVID-19. The sequencing sample was made of PBMCs or T cells enriched from blood (not recorded which). The chain combines TRBV5-8 with TRBJ1-5, with TRBD1 identical over 8 bases. The CDR3 nucleotides read TGTGCCAGCAGCCCCGGGGACAGGCGCAATCAGCCCCAGCATTTT. Its translation: CASSPGDRRNQPQHF. Filled out from reference TRBV5-8 and TRBJ1-5, the complete variable domain reads EAGVTQSPTHLIKTRGQQATLRCSPISGHTSVYWYQQALGLGLQFLLWYDEGEERNRGNFPPRFSGRQFPNYSSELNVNALELEDSALYLCASSPGDRRNQPQHFGDGTRLSIL.